A selection of T cell receptor beta chains follows, all from one sample in a study of shared clonotypes between healthy human individuals. The repertoire was sequenced with immunoSEQ multiplex PCR; TCRdb's copy has only in-frame clones and lacks some. The sample yields millions of clones, more than 85% seen once. Sequenced input: naive CD8+ T cells from PBMCs. Receptors originate from a man younger than 30 in good health. Some clones in this sample may be carry-over from other donors' samples. CDR3s include the opening cysteine and the closing phenylalanine or tryptophan. The order of the fields is J gene, clone size, D gene, V gene, CDR3 protein, CDR3 DNA. A D gene is named only where the DNA matches it firmly. Size is omitted from some rows. Given values are once, few, many or a class for expanded clones.

TRBJ2-1	once	-	TRBV5-1	CASSLAGPPPHNEQFF	TGCGCCAGCAGCTTGGCGGGGCCCCCTCCCCACAATGAGCAGTTCTTC
TRBJ1-1	-	TRBD1	TRBV7-9	CASSHPDRVPEAFF	TGTGCCAGCAGCCACCCAGACAGGGTGCCTGAAGCTTTCTTT
TRBJ2-7	-	-	TRBV5-4	CASSFGGSYEQYF	TGTGCCAGCAGCTTTGGCGGGTCCTACGAGCAGTACTTC
TRBJ2-1	-	TRBD2	TRBV27	CASSSWHGYTGTSGRGEQFF	TGTGCCAGCAGTTCCTGGCACGGATACACCGGGACTAGCGGGAGGGGTGAGCAGTTCTTC
TRBJ2-1	-	-	TRBV27	CASSLGPNNEQFF	TGTGCCAGCAGTTTAGGCCCGAACAATGAGCAGTTCTTC
TRBJ2-7	once	TRBD1	TRBV5-6	CASSLVGQGINEQYF	TGTGCCAGCAGCTTGGTAGGACAGGGAATCAACGAGCAGTACTTC
TRBJ1-2	-	-	TRBV14	CASSQGSRRLLGYTF	TGTGCCAGCAGCCAAGGGAGTAGAAGGCTACTTGGCTACACCTTC
TRBJ2-5	-	TRBD2	TRBV29-1	CSVVLRAGGQETQYF	TGCAGCGTTGTGTTACGGGCGGGAGGGCAAGAGACCCAGTACTTC
TRBJ1-4	-	-	TRBV13	CASSLSRFSLEKLFF	TGTGCCAGCAGCTTAAGCAGGTTTTCCCTCGAAAAACTGTTTTTT
TRBJ2-1	-	-	TRBV5-1	CASSLDLAGRGNEQFF	TGCGCCAGCAGCTTGGACTTAGCGGGCAGGGGCAATGAGCAGTTCTTC
TRBJ2-2	-	-	TRBV4-3	CASSQVGGSGELFF	TGCGCCAGCAGCCAAGTGGGGGGCTCCGGGGAGCTGTTTTTT
TRBJ2-7	once	TRBD2	TRBV28	CASTPAPVFSGRTHEQYF	TGTGCCAGCACCCCGGCCCCAGTCTTTAGCGGGAGAACCCACGAGCAGTACTTC
TRBJ1-1	few	-	TRBV6-6	CASTLSGVFNTEAFF	TGTGCCAGTACCTTATCCGGGGTCTTCAACACTGAAGCTTTCTTT
TRBJ2-7	-	TRBD1	TRBV5-6	CASSPGQGDYEQYF	TGTGCCAGCAGCCCGGGACAGGGAGATTACGAGCAGTACTTC
TRBJ2-7	-	TRBD2	TRBV6-5	CASSYSSGGSYEQYF	TGTGCCAGCAGTTACTCGTCGGGGGGCTCCTACGAGCAGTACTTC
TRBJ2-7	-	-	TRBV2	CASRSTRDFYEQYF	TGTGCCAGCCGATCGACGCGAGACTTCTACGAGCAGTACTTC
TRBJ2-7	-	-	TRBV6-5	CASSSGSYEQYF	TGTGCCAGCAGTTCCGGTTCCTACGAGCAGTACTTC
TRBJ2-5	-	-	TRBV28	CASSIPPTTGPGETQYF	TGTGCCAGCAGTATCCCCCCTACAACGGGCCCCGGGGAGACCCAGTACTTC
TRBJ2-3	-	-	TRBV10-2	CASSDGIDTQYF	TGCGCCAGCAGTGATGGAATCGATACGCAGTATTTT
TRBJ1-2	-	-	TRBV2	CASSDTTDLNYGYTF	TGTGCCAGCAGTGACACGACAGATCTTAACTATGGCTACACCTTC
TRBJ1-1	-	-	TRBV19	CASSILGRMNTEAFF	TGTGCCAGTAGTATACTCGGACGTATGAACACTGAAGCTTTCTTT
TRBJ1-4	-	-	TRBV27	CASSLLPGSNEKLFF	TGTGCCAGCAGTTTACTTCCGGGGTCGAATGAAAAACTGTTTTTT
TRBJ1-1	-	TRBD1	TRBV19	CASSIGGRGYTEAFF	TGTGCCAGTAGTATAGGAGGCAGGGGGTACACTGAAGCTTTCTTT
TRBJ1-6	-	-	TRBV28	CASSSSLNSPLHF	TGTGCCAGCAGTTCCTCCCTTAATTCACCCCTCCACTTT
TRBJ2-7	once	-	TRBV6-1	CASMVSLADGYEQYF	TGTGCCAGCATGGTTTCCTTAGCGGACGGCTACGAGCAGTACTTC
TRBJ2-3	-	TRBD1	TRBV28	CASSSIRGPSTDTQYF	TGTGCCAGCAGTTCTATCAGGGGGCCGAGCACAGATACGCAGTATTTT
TRBJ2-7	once	TRBD2	TRBV5-8	CASSTSSGRNEQYF	TGTGCCAGCAGCACATCTAGCGGGAGGAATGAGCAGTACTTC
TRBJ1-4	-	-	TRBV6-1	CASSENGATNEKLFF	TGTGCCAGCAGTGAAAATGGGGCAACTAATGAAAAACTGTTTTTT
TRBJ2-5	-	-	TRBV13	CASSSLGGTQYF	TGTGCCAGCAGCTCCCTGGGGGGGACCCAGTACTTC
TRBJ2-7	-	-	TRBV4-2	CASSQVDRSSYEQYF	TGTGCCAGCAGCCAAGTCGATAGGAGCTCCTACGAGCAGTACTTC
TRBJ2-7	-	TRBD2	TRBV2	CASSPGGGTSSEQYF	TGTGCCAGCAGCCCCGGGGGGGGTACGTCGTCCGAGCAGTACTTC
TRBJ2-7	-	TRBD2	TRBV27	CASSSWTSGDYEQYF	TGTGCCAGCAGTTCTTGGACTAGCGGAGACTACGAGCAGTACTTC
TRBJ1-1	-	-	TRBV27	CASSLLVGGARTEAFF	TGTGCCAGCAGTTTATTAGTGGGGGGCGCGAGGACTGAAGCTTTCTTT
TRBJ2-7	-	TRBD2	TRBV4-1	CASSQVPGGAREQYF	TGCGCCAGCAGCCAAGTTCCGGGGGGGGCTAGAGAGCAGTACTTC
TRBJ1-1	-	-	TRBV10-3	CAISEPPGEAFF	TGTGCCATCAGTGAGCCACCTGGAGAAGCTTTCTTT
TRBJ2-4	-	TRBD2	TRBV23-1	CASGGSGLAGRIAKNIQYF	TGCGCCAGCGGAGGGTCGGGACTAGCGGGACGCATAGCCAAAAACATTCAGTACTTC
TRBJ1-1	few	TRBD1	TRBV6-8	CASSTTGGIIEAFF	TGTGCCAGCAGTACGACAGGGGGCATTATTGAAGCTTTCTTT
TRBJ2-1	-	-	TRBV10-1	CASSGDSEQFF	TGCGCCAGCAGTGGGGACTCGGAGCAGTTCTTC
TRBJ2-7	-	TRBD2	TRBV15	CATSRDRTSERGSYEQYF	TGTGCCACCAGCAGAGATCGGACTAGCGAAAGAGGTTCCTACGAGCAGTACTTC
TRBJ2-7	-	-	TRBV5-1	CASSLGWRESDEQYF	TGCGCCAGCAGCTTGGGTTGGAGGGAATCCGACGAGCAGTACTTC
TRBJ1-2	once	-	TRBV27	CASSLQRRDRLKDYGYTF	TGTGCCAGCAGTCTTCAGCGCCGGGACCGGTTAAAAGACTATGGCTACACCTTC
TRBJ2-2	-	-	TRBV9	CASSVGFGELFF	TGTGCCAGCAGCGTCGGCTTCGGGGAGCTGTTTTTT
TRBJ2-2	-	-	TRBV6-4	CASSDRPGRLTGELFF	TGTGCCAGCAGTGACCGCCCCGGGAGATTAACCGGGGAGCTGTTTTTT
TRBJ2-1	-	TRBD2	TRBV4-2	CASSQEISGEISSYNEQFF	TGTGCCAGCAGCCAAGAAATTAGCGGGGAAATTAGCTCCTACAATGAGCAGTTCTTC
TRBJ1-2	-	-	TRBV6-5	CASSSDSLYGYTF	TGTGCCAGCAGTTCGGACAGCCTCTATGGCTACACCTTC
TRBJ2-7	once	-	TRBV5-1	CASSARSGTPSSYEQYF	TGCGCCAGCAGCGCCCGTTCCGGGACGCCCAGCTCCTACGAGCAGTACTTC
TRBJ1-1	-	-	TRBV30	CAWGQRNTEAFF	TGTGCCTGGGGACAGAGGAACACTGAAGCTTTCTTT
TRBJ2-1	-	TRBD2	TRBV5-1	CASSYTSGNHNEQFF	TGCGCCAGCAGCTACACTAGCGGGAACCACAATGAGCAGTTCTTC
TRBJ2-7	-	-	TRBV10-3	CAITSDRTYEQYF	TGTGCCATCACCTCTGACAGAACCTACGAGCAGTACTTC